Below, one T cell receptor beta chain is given with its context. The sample originates from a study of technical replicates of blood from a handful of donors. The table came from immunoSEQ multiplex PCR; TCRdb's copy has only in-frame clones and leaves some out. The sample lists approximately 81,000 clones, approximately 80% occurring once. This receptor was obtained from a human donor in good health. Some clones in this sample may be carry-over from other donors' samples. The sequenced material came from PBMCs.

The CDR3 is CASSPKHREPRNTIYF. The CDR3, as DNA: TGTGCCAGTAGCCCGAAACACAGGGAACCCAGAAACACCATATATTTT. This chain joins TRBV19 and TRBJ1-3; D perhaps matches TRBD1 (6 bases). The CDR3 runs 16 residues. Germline CDR1 is LNHDA and CDR2 is SQIVND (reference sequence). The V gene lost 6 bases and the J gene lost 5 bases, with 20 bases spanning the gap.